The T cell receptor (beta chain) described here comes from a study of blood T cell repertoires in COVID-19. Across the whole study: Researchers got acute and convalescent COVID-19 samples from the United States, Italy and Spain. From T cells, B-cell-depleted T cells, or PBMCs came the material, which was cDNA or gDNA.

Original data processing: It was from reference gene primer amplification that nucleated cell counts were estimated. Measured with immunoSEQ multiplex PCR; TCRdb has only the in-frame clones, and not every one. The D gene and trimming were derived from the DNA, and the V and J assignments and clone size from that table. The data contain more than 95,000 clones, 74% of them singletons. In germline, CDR1 is LNHDA, CDR2 SQIVND (reference sequence). The V gene lost 7 bases and the J gene lost 6 bases, with 22 bases spanning the gap. The CDR3 extends over 16 amino acids. It was during active infection that Seattle patients were enrolled and then longitudinally followed.

This chain links TRBV19 with TRBJ1-5, with D tentatively TRBD1 (5 bases). Sequenced material: peripheral blood. This clonotype was obtained from a man at least 80 years old with COVID-19, enrolled during active disease. CDR3 residues: CASKGLGGDNSQPQHF. CDR3 in DNA: TGTGCCAGTAAAGGTCTCGGAGGGGATAATAGTCAGCCCCAGCATTTT.